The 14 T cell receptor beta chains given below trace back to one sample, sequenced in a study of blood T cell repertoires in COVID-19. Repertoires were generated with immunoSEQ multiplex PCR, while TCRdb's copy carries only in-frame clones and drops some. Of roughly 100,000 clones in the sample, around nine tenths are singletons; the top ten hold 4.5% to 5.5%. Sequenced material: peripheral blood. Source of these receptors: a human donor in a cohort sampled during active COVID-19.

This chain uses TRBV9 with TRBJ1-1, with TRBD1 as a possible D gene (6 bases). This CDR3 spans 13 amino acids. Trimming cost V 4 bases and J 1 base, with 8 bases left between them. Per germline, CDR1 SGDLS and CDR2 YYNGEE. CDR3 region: CASSLTGNTEAFF. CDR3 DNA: TGTGCCAGCAGCTTGACAGGGAACACTGAAGCTTTCTTT.

DNA of the CDR3: TGTGCCAGCGGGACTAGCACATATGAGCAGTTCTTC. This translates into CASGTSTYEQFF. The V gene is TRBV28, the J gene TRBJ2-1; 9 nucleotides agree with TRBD2. This CDR3 is 12 amino acids long. V was pared by 8 bases and J by 8 bases, with 4 bases of the junction left unmatched. Germline V gives CDR1 MDHEN, CDR2 SYDVKM.

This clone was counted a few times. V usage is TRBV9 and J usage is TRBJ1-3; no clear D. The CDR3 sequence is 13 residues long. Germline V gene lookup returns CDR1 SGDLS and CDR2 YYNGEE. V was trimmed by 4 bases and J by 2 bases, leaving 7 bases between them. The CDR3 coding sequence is TGTGCCAGCAGCATTGTCGCTGGAAACACCATATATTTT. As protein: CASSIVAGNTIYF.

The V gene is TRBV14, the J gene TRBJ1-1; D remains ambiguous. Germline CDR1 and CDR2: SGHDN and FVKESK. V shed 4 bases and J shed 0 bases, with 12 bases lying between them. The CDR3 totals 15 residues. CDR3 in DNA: TGTGCCAGCAGCCCATCGGGTCTTATGAACACTGAAGCTTTCTTT. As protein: CASSPSGLMNTEAFF.

This CDR3 reads CASSVGYRDQETQYF. The CDR3 DNA is TGTGCCAGCAGCGTAGGTTACAGGGACCAAGAGACCCAGTACTTC. The gene calls are TRBV9 and TRBJ2-5, with TRBD1 as a possible D gene (6 bases). Trimming pared 0 bases from V and 0 bases from J, leaving 9 bases between. The V gene's germline CDR1 is SGDLS and CDR2 YYNGEE. The CDR3 is 15 amino acids.

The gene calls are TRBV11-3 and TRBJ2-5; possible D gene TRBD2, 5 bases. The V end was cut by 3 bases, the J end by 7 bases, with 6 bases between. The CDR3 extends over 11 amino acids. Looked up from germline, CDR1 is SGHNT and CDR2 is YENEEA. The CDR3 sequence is CASSFRGTQYF. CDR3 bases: TGTGCCAGCAGCTTTCGGGGGACCCAGTACTTC.

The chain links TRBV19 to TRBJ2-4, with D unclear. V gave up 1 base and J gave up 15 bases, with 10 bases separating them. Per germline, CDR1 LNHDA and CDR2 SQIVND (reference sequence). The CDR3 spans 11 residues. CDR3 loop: CASSIAGSRYF. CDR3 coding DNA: TGTGCCAGTAGTATAGCAGGTTCTCGGTACTTC.

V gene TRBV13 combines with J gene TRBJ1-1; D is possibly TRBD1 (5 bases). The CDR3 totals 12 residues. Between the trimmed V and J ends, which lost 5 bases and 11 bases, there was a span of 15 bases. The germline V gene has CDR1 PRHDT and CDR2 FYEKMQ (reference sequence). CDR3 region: CASSTSGGLAFF. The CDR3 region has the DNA TGTGCCAGCAGCACTAGTGGGGGACTGGCTTTCTTT.

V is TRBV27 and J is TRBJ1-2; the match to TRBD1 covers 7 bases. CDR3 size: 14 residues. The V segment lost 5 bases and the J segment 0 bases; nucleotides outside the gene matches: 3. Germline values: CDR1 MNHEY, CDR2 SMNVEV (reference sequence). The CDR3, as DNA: TGTGCCAGCAGTCCGACAGGGACTAACTATGGCTACACCTTC. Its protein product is CASSPTGTNYGYTF.

For the CDR3, the DNA is TGCGCCAGCAGCGCGGGACGGACCGAGCAGTACTTC. Translation gives CASSAGRTEQYF. V usage is TRBV5-1 and J usage is TRBJ2-7, with a possible D match to TRBD2 (6 bases). With 4 bases removed from V and 6 bases from J, the gap between germline ends came to 11 bases. CDR1 is SGHRS and CDR2 is YFSETQ in the germline V gene. This CDR3 is built from 12 residues.

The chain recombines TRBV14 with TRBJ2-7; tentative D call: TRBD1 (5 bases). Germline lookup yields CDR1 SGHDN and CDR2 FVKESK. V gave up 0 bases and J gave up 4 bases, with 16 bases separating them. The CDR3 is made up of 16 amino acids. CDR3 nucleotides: TGTGCCAGCAGCCAAGATGCAGGGCTGACTTTGTACGAGCAGTACTTC. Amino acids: CASSQDAGLTLYEQYF.

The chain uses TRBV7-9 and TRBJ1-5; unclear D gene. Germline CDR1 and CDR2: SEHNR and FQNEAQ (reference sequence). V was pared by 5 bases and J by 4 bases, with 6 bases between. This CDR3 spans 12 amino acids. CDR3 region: CASSPQNQPQHF. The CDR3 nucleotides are TGTGCCAGCAGCCCCCAGAATCAGCCCCAGCATTTT.

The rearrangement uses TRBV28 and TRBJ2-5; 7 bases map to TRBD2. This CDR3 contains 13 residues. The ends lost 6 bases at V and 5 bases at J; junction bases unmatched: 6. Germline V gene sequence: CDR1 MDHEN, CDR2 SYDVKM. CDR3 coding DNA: TGTGCCAGCAGGACTAGCTGGGAGGAGACCCAGTACTTC. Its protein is CASRTSWEETQYF.

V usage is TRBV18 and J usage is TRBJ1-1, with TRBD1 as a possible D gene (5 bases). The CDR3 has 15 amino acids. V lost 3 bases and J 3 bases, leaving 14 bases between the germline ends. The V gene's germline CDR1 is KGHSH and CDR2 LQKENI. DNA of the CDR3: TGTGCCAGCTCACCCCAGACAGAAACGTACACTGAAGCTTTCTTT. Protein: CASSPQTETYTEAFF. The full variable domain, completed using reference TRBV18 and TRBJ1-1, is NAGVMQNPRHLVRRRGQEARLRCSPMKGHSHVYWYRQLPEEGLKFMVYLQKENIIDESGMPKERFSAEFPKEGPSILRIQQVVRGDSAAYFCASSPQTETYTEAFFGQGTRLTVV.